The T cell receptor (beta chain) under discussion was sequenced for a study of cytomegalovirus exposure and HLA in healthy donors. The PCR contained 60 Vbeta and 13 Jbeta primers. Sequenced by immunoSEQ multiplex PCR; TCRdb stores in-frame clones only, minus some. The sample holds 80,000 to 100,000 clones, more than 60% seen once. CDR3 size: 15 residues. V shed 5 bases and J shed 1 base, with 14 bases lying between them. Germline V lookup: CDR1 SGHTA, CDR2 FQGNSA. The chain is built from TRBV7-2 and TRBJ1-1; D is possibly TRBD1 (6 bases). Input material: PBMCs. This TCR derives from a man in his fifties or sixties in good health and CMV-seropositive. CDR3 in amino acids: CASSQEGHPNTEAFF. Written as DNA, the CDR3 is TGTGCCAGCAGCCAAGAGGGACACCCGAACACTGAAGCTTTCTTT.